The rows below give T cell receptor beta chains drawn from one sample of a study of chemoradiotherapy in HPV16-positive cancers. Sequenced by immunoSEQ multiplex PCR; TCRdb stores in-frame clones only, minus some. The repertoire holds some 4,900 clones, with about 96% as singletons. Here the sequenced sample was tumor tissue, taken from a patient who underwent chemoradiotherapy. The receptor set was obtained from a human donor with HPV-associated anogenital cancer. Each CDR3 is given with its conserved first and last residue. The D gene is left open where the match is weak. Size tells how often a clone was seen (once, few, many) or the class of an expanded clone, and some rows leave it out.

NA	TRBV6-1	TRBJ1-1	NA	CASSGTTNTEAFF	TGTGCCAGCAGTGGTACCACGAACACTGAAGCTTTCTTT
NA	TRBV7-9	TRBJ1-5	NA	CASSLGGGNQPQHF	TGTGCCAGCAGCCTCGGGGGGGGGAATCAGCCCCAGCATTTT
NA	TRBV7-6	TRBJ1-2	TRBD1	CASSPGARQGDYGYTF	TGTGCCAGCAGCCCCGGAGCGAGACAGGGTGATTATGGCTACACCTTC
NA	TRBV2	TRBJ2-1	TRBD2	CASSEAFSGSPPYNEQFF	TGTGCCAGCAGTGAAGCTTTCAGCGGGAGTCCCCCTTACAATGAGCAGTTCTTC
NA	TRBV4-1	TRBJ2-3	NA	CASSQKDVAYTQYF	TGCGCCAGCAGCCAAAAGGATGTGGCCTATACGCAGTATTTT
NA	TRBV28	TRBJ1-5	NA	CASSLPGVDQPQHF	TGTGCCAGCAGTTTACCAGGGGTGGATCAGCCCCAGCATTTT
NA	TRBV11-2	TRBJ1-6	NA	CASSPRQGKNSPLHF	TGTGCCAGCAGCCCCCGGCAGGGAAAGAATTCACCCCTCCACTTT
NA	TRBV7-2	TRBJ1-4	NA	CASSARAGAEGKLFF	TGTGCCAGCAGCGCCCGGGCCGGTGCGGAGGGAAAACTGTTTTTT
NA	TRBV29-1	TRBJ1-1	NA	CSVGQTNTEAFF	TGCAGCGTTGGACAGACGAACACTGAAGCTTTCTTT
NA	TRBV14	TRBJ2-3	TRBD2	CASSPTSGSWFADTQYF	TGTGCCAGCAGCCCTACTAGCGGGAGTTGGTTTGCAGATACGCAGTATTTT
NA	TRBV29-1	TRBJ1-1	NA	CSVANTGYEGAFF	TGCAGCGTTGCCAATACAGGGTACGAGGGAGCTTTCTTT
NA	TRBV5-6	TRBJ2-5	TRBD2	CASSLAAGRRETQYF	TGTGCCAGCAGCTTGGCAGCGGGGAGGCGAGAGACCCAGTACTTC
NA	TRBV28	TRBJ1-1	NA	CASSPQRGRGNTEAFF	TGTGCCAGCAGTCCCCAGAGGGGTCGGGGGAACACTGAAGCTTTCTTT
NA	TRBV19	TRBJ2-5	TRBD1	CASSMRGQGREETQYF	TGTGCCAGTAGTATGCGAGGACAGGGGAGAGAAGAGACCCAGTACTTC
NA	TRBV4-1	TRBJ1-2	TRBD1	CASRQVGQGGGYTF	TGCGCCAGCCGCCAGGTGGGACAGGGTGGCGGCTACACCTTC
NA	TRBV6-6	TRBJ1-3	NA	CASSYSPGSGNTIYF	TGTGCCAGCAGTTACTCGCCAGGCTCTGGAAACACCATATATTTT
NA	TRBV19	TRBJ1-2	NA	CASSIGSGVLYGYTF	TGTGCCAGTAGTATAGGTTCAGGGGTTCTTTATGGCTACACCTTC
NA	TRBV7-9	TRBJ2-2	NA	CASSFSGTNTGELFF	TGTGCCAGCAGCTTTTCCGGGACTAACACCGGGGAGCTGTTTTTT
NA	TRBV19	TRBJ2-2	NA	CASRRQPHVELFF	TGTGCCAGTCGCCGACAGCCTCATGTGGAGCTGTTTTTT
NA	TRBV18	TRBJ2-5	NA	CASSPVQREETQYF	TGTGCCAGCTCACCGGTCCAAAGAGAAGAGACCCAGTACTTC
NA	TRBV30	TRBJ2-3	TRBD2	CAWRLTGGRDTQYF	TGTGCCTGGAGATTGACGGGAGGACGAGATACGCAGTATTTT
NA	TRBV30	TRBJ1-1	NA	CAWSVQGRGTEAFF	TGTGCCTGGAGTGTACAGGGAAGAGGCACTGAAGCTTTCTTT
NA	TRBV10-3	TRBJ1-1	NA	CAIRDNLEAFF	TGTGCCATCAGGGATAATCTAGAAGCTTTCTTT
NA	TRBV25-1	TRBJ2-1	TRBD2	CASSEGLAGLNEQFF	TGTGCCAGCAGTGAGGGACTAGCGGGACTTAATGAGCAGTTCTTC
few	TRBV20-1	TRBJ1-2	NA	CSARKGEGYTF	TGCAGTGCTAGAAAGGGAGAGGGCTACACCTTC
NA	TRBV7-2	TRBJ2-2	NA	CASSLAGGMGGELFF	TGTGCCAGCAGCTTAGCCGGCGGGATGGGCGGGGAGCTGTTTTTT
NA	TRBV30	TRBJ2-7	NA	CAWTSARSYEQYF	TGTGCCTGGACATCTGCGCGCTCCTACGAGCAGTACTTC
NA	TRBV2	TRBJ2-7	TRBD1	CASKLQGASGEQYF	TGTGCCAGCAAGTTGCAGGGGGCGTCTGGGGAGCAGTACTTC
NA	TRBV5-1	TRBJ2-2	NA	CASSLGGHTGELFF	TGCGCCAGCAGTTTAGGAGGGCACACCGGGGAGCTGTTTTTT
NA	TRBV7-8	TRBJ2-7	TRBD1	CASSRGQGSSYEQYF	TGTGCCAGCAGCCGGGGACAGGGGAGCTCCTACGAGCAGTACTTC
NA	TRBV29-1	TRBJ1-1	TRBD1	CSVEEGSQGDTEAFF	TGCAGCGTTGAAGAAGGGAGCCAGGGGGACACTGAAGCTTTCTTT
NA	TRBV7-2	TRBJ2-1	TRBD2	CASSSKRGGYNEQFF	TGTGCCAGCAGCTCAAAGCGGGGGGGATACAATGAGCAGTTCTTC
NA	TRBV19	TRBJ1-4	TRBD1	CASSIRTGNEKLFF	TGTGCCAGTAGTATACGGACAGGGAATGAAAAACTGTTTTTT
NA	TRBV19	TRBJ1-1	TRBD1	CASTSGQGFTEAFF	TGTGCCAGTACCTCAGGACAGGGGTTCACTGAAGCTTTCTTT
once	TRBV5-6	TRBJ2-3	NA	CASSLYYRAHTDTQYF	TGTGCCAGCAGCTTGTATTACAGGGCACACACAGATACGCAGTATTTT
NA	TRBV28	TRBJ1-2	TRBD1	CASSLGTDYGYTF	TGTGCCAGCAGTCTGGGGACAGATTATGGCTACACCTTC
NA	TRBV7-2	TRBJ2-1	TRBD2	CASSLTSGNNEQFF	TGTGCCAGCAGCTTAACTAGCGGAAACAATGAGCAGTTCTTC
NA	TRBV18	TRBJ2-2	TRBD1	CASSWTGETGELFF	TGTGCCAGCTCTTGGACAGGGGAGACCGGGGAGCTGTTTTTT
NA	TRBV5-8	TRBJ1-3	NA	CASSLGISGGNTIYF	TGTGCCAGCAGCTTGGGGATCTCGGGAGGAAACACCATATATTTT
NA	TRBV14	TRBJ1-2	NA	CASSQVGVLSLNGYTF	TGTGCCAGCAGCCAAGTAGGAGTCTTATCTTTAAATGGCTACACCTTC
NA	TRBV5-4	TRBJ1-4	TRBD1	CASSFGDRGRSNEKLFF	TGTGCCAGCAGCTTCGGGGACAGGGGGCGATCGAATGAAAAACTGTTTTTT
NA	TRBV7-3	TRBJ2-3	TRBD2	CASSLSGTSGRADTQYF	TGTGCCAGCAGCTTATCCGGGACTAGCGGGAGGGCTGATACGCAGTATTTT
NA	TRBV5-1	TRBJ2-5	TRBD2	CASSSSTSALQETQYF	TGCGCCAGCAGCTCCTCGACTAGCGCCCTCCAAGAGACCCAGTACTTC
NA	TRBV18	TRBJ2-2	NA	CASSPPGRGNTGELFF	TGTGCCAGCTCACCACCAGGGCGGGGGAACACCGGGGAGCTGTTTTTT
once	TRBV4-3	TRBJ1-1	TRBD1	CASSHLDRDTEAFF	TGCGCCAGCAGCCACCTGGACAGGGACACTGAAGCTTTCTTT
NA	TRBV9	TRBJ2-3	NA	CASTLDGSTDTQYF	TGTGCCAGCACCCTGGACGGCAGCACAGATACGCAGTATTTT
NA	TRBV6-4	TRBJ1-2	NA	CASSDSINSYYGYTF	TGTGCCAGCAGTGACTCGATTAACAGCTACTATGGCTACACCTTC
NA	TRBV10-2	TRBJ1-2	NA	CASSERIYIGYTF	TGCGCCAGCAGTGAGCGGATTTACATCGGCTACACCTTC
NA	TRBV11-2	TRBJ2-1	TRBD2	CASKGTSGANEQFF	TGTGCCAGTAAGGGGACTAGCGGGGCTAATGAGCAGTTCTTC
NA	TRBV27	TRBJ2-3	NA	CASSLQRNTLTDTQYF	TGTGCCAGCAGTTTACAGCGTAACACCCTCACAGATACGCAGTATTTT
NA	TRBV11-3	TRBJ1-1	NA	CASSLSVFTEAFF	TGTGCCAGCAGCTTATCTGTCTTCACTGAAGCTTTCTTT
NA	TRBV4-1	TRBJ1-2	NA	CASGPRAGQGYTF	TGCGCCAGCGGTCCGAGGGCGGGTCAAGGCTACACCTTC
NA	TRBV28	TRBJ1-2	TRBD1	CASKFGPDRARYGYTF	TGTGCCAGCAAGTTTGGGCCCGACAGGGCCCGGTATGGCTACACCTTC
NA	TRBV7-2	TRBJ1-2	NA	CASSLVFVASTNGYTF	TGTGCCAGCAGCTTAGTTTTCGTCGCCAGTACCAATGGCTACACCTTC